Following are 13 T cell receptor beta chains from one sample sequenced in a study of T cells in Graves' hyperthyroidism and ophthalmopathy. Amplified TCR beta CDR3 regions came from RNA transcripts. HTBI primers were employed in a first-round RT-PCR of the TCR CDR3. Each CDR3 protein gets one entry after TCRdb re-called the multiplex PCR reads with MiXCR. This table has 550,000 to 600,000 distinct CDR3 sequences, approximately 15% appearing once. The specimen sequenced was blood. The receptor set was obtained from a woman under 30 with Graves' ophthalmopathy.

Many counts were recorded for this clonotype. The chain links TRBV7-8 to TRBJ2-7; 9 bases align to TRBD2. This CDR3 is built from 13 residues. J gave up 1 base and V 8 bases, and 3 bases lay outside the gene matches. CDR1 and CDR2 from the germline V gene are SGHVS and FQNEAQ. In nucleotides, the CDR3 is TGTGCCAGCCGGACTAGCGAATCCTACGAGCAGTACTTC. Amino acid sequence: CASRTSESYEQYF. Together with reference TRBV7-8 and TRBJ2-7, the CDR3 gives the full variable domain: GAGVSQSPRYKVAKRGQDVALRCDPISGHVSLFWYQQALGQGPEFLTYFQNEAQLDKSGLPSDRFFAERPEGSVSTLKIQRTQQEDSAVYLCASRTSESYEQYFGPGTRLTVT.

The chain joins TRBV15 to TRBJ2-3; 10 positions match TRBD1. V shed 8 bases and J 2 bases; nucleotides not matched to a gene: 7. Germline V gene sequence: CDR1 LNHNV, CDR2 YYDKDF (reference sequence). The CDR3 contains 15 residues. The CDR3 DNA sequence: TGTGCCACCCGATGGGGACAGGGGATCACAGATACGCAGTATTTT. Amino acid sequence: CATRWGQGITDTQYF.

In its sample, this clonotype was seen many times. The chain employs TRBV20-1 and TRBJ2-2; D might be TRBD1 (6 bases). The CDR3 has 14 amino acids. With 2 bases removed from V and 7 bases from J, the gap between germline ends came to 14 bases. Looked up from germline, CDR1 is DFQATT and CDR2 is SNEGSKA (reference sequence). The CDR3 DNA reads as TGCAGTGCTAGACCCGGACAGTCTCACGGGGAGCTGTTTTTT. This translates into CSARPGQSHGELFF.

This sequence joins TRBV20-1 and TRBJ2-7; unclear D gene. This CDR3 is 14 amino acids long. The V gene's germline CDR1 is DFQATT and CDR2 SNEGSKA (reference sequence). V was trimmed by 3 bases and J by 0 bases, leaving 12 bases between them. The CDR3 coding sequence is TGCAGTGCTAGCCCGGACGATGGCTCCTACGAGCAGTACTTC. Protein product: CSASPDDGSYEQYF.

In its sample, this clonotype was seen a few times. This sequence may be a read error, since a much larger clone differs from it by one base. The chain joins TRBV11-2 to TRBJ2-5; D may be TRBD2 (5 bases). Germline V gene sequence: CDR1 SGHAT, CDR2 FQNNGV. This CDR3 has 14 residues. CDR3 loop: CASSSPTREESQYF. CDR3 nucleotide sequence: TGTGCCAGCAGCTCCCCCACTAGGGAAGAGTCCCAGTACTTC.

The sample holds a few counts of this clonotype. The J gene is TRBJ2-6, the V gene TRBV5-4; 9 bases align to TRBD1. The CDR3 sequence is 17 residues long. V gave up 2 bases and J gave up 0 bases; unmatched junction bases: 3. Germline-derived CDR1 and CDR2 are SGHNT and YYREEE (reference sequence). CDR3 DNA sequence: TGTGCCAGCAGCTTCCCGGGACAGGGCTCTGGGGCCAACGTCCTGACTTTC. This sequence encodes CASSFPGQGSGANVLTF.

In this sample, this clonotype turned up a few times. The J gene is TRBJ2-4, the V gene TRBV6-1; D remains ambiguous. Germline CDR1 and CDR2: MNHNS and SASEGT. The CDR3 runs 14 residues. V was pared by 8 bases and J by 0 bases, with 11 bases between. The chain's CDR3 is CASRAGVAKNIQYF. CDR3 nucleotides: TGTGCCAGCCGAGCTGGGGTAGCCAAAAACATTCAGTACTTC.

The table lists this clonotype with a few counts. The V call is TRBV4-1, the J call TRBJ2-7; D is unresolved. The CDR3 extends over 16 amino acids. Germline CDR1 MGHRA, CDR2 YSYEKL. V was shortened by 1 base and J by 4 bases, with 17 bases between the two germline ends. Here the CDR3 reads CASSQGDRRKPYEQYF. As DNA, the CDR3 is TGCGCCAGCAGCCAAGGGGATAGACGAAAACCTTACGAGCAGTACTTC.

This clonotype was observed at least ten times. This chain joins TRBV12-3 or TRBV12-4 and TRBJ1-1; D is ambiguous. There are 13 residues in the CDR3. V was cut by 3 bases and J by 1 base, with 6 bases left in between. This chain's CDR3 is CASSFIQNTEAFF. CDR3 sequence (DNA): TGTGCCAGCAGTTTCATTCAGAACACTGAAGCTTTCTTT.

This clonotype was counted at least ten times. V and J are TRBV6-2 or TRBV6-3 and TRBJ2-3; D possibly corresponds to TRBD2 (6 bases). This CDR3 is built from 16 residues. V was trimmed by 2 bases and J by 2 bases, leaving 14 bases between them. CDR1 is MNHEY and CDR2 is SVGEGT in the germline V gene. CDR3 nucleotides: TGTGCCAGCAGTTACGGGACTCAACATATCACAGATACGCAGTATTTT. Amino acid sequence: CASSYGTQHITDTQYF.

There are many counts of this clonotype. This sequence joins TRBV20-1 and TRBJ1-5, with D unresolved. The V end lost 4 bases, the J end lost 0 bases, and 7 bases lay between the germline ends. Germline lookup yields CDR1 DFQATT and CDR2 SNEGSKA (reference sequence). CDR3 size: 13 residues. The CDR3 protein is CSAKTGSNQPQHF. DNA for the CDR3: TGCAGTGCTAAGACGGGTAGCAATCAGCCCCAGCATTTT.

The rearrangement joins TRBV19 to TRBJ2-1; possibly TRBD2 for D (6 bases). Germline assignment: CDR1 LNHDA and CDR2 SQIVND (reference sequence). The CDR3 has 17 residues. Trimming pared 1 base from V and 2 bases from J, leaving 15 bases between. CDR3 sequence reads: CASSIVSRRETYNEQFF. The CDR3 DNA is TGTGCCAGTAGTATAGTATCCCGGCGGGAAACCTACAATGAGCAGTTCTTC.

This clonotype was recorded at least ten times. The chain carries TRBV20-1 and TRBJ2-1, with 13 bases lining up with TRBD2. The V segment lost 0 bases and the J segment 0 bases; nucleotides outside the gene matches: 17. Looked up from germline, CDR1 is DFQATT and CDR2 is SNEGSKA (reference sequence). The CDR3 loop spans 22 amino acids. The CDR3 DNA is TGCAGTGCTAGAGATCGAAGGAGTCCTCGACTAGCGGGAGGAAGCTCCTACAATGAGCAGTTCTTC. This encodes CSARDRRSPRLAGGSSYNEQFF.